This TCR beta chain appears in the sequencing data of a study of blood T cell repertoires in COVID-19. The wider study: The study drew acute and convalescent COVID-19 samples from the United States, Italy and Spain. Sources were T cells, B-cell-depleted T cells, or PBMCs; the material itself was cDNA or gDNA.

Clones were sequenced by immunoSEQ multiplex PCR, and TCRdb holds only the in-frame ones, with some missing. The sample consists of under 250,000 clones, around nine tenths of them appearing once. Trimming left V 2 bases short and J 3 bases short, with 11 bases between. The CDR3 totals 15 residues. In germline, CDR1 is LGHDT, CDR2 YNNKEL (reference sequence). Input material: peripheral blood. The origin of this receptor is a man aged 25 to 40 with COVID-19, enrolled during active disease. This sequence joins TRBV3-1 (or the pseudogene TRBV3-2) and TRBJ1-5; a weak D match, TRBD1 (5 bases). CDR3 amino acids: CASSQTTENNQPQHF. The CDR3 nucleotides are TGTGCCAGCAGCCAAACGACAGAGAACAATCAGCCCCAGCATTTT.